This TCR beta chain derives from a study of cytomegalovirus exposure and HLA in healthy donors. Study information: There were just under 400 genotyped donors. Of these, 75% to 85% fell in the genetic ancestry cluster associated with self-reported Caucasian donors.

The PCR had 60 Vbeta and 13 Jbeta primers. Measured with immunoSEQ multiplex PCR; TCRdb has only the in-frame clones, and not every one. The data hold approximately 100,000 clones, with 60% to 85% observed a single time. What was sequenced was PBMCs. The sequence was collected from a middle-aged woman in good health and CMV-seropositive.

The CDR3 nucleotides are TGTGCCAGCACAGCCCCGACGGGATTAGGGGAAAAACTGTTTTTT. Amino acids: CASTAPTGLGEKLFF. The chain recombines TRBV25-1 with TRBJ1-4, with D hard to call. The CDR3 is 15 amino acids. Looked up from germline, CDR1 is MGHDK and CDR2 is SYGVNS. Trimming took off 7 bases at V and 8 bases at J, with 20 bases between the two ends.